This is a list of T cell receptor beta chains from one sample in a study of blood T cell repertoires in COVID-19. Clones were read by immunoSEQ multiplex PCR, and TCRdb kept only the in-frame ones, dropping some. The data show some 80,000 clones, with 80% to 85% seen just once and 35% to 40% held by the top ten. Sequenced sample: peripheral blood. The receptors were gathered from a woman in her seventies with acute or convalescent COVID-19. Both conserved end residues are part of each CDR3. Fields, in order: V gene, J gene, clone size, D gene, CDR3 length, CDR3 protein, CDR3 DNA. The D gene is left open where the match is weak. Size is stated for part of the rows, as once, few or many counts, or as a class when the clone is expanded.

v_gene: TRBV6-6; j_gene: TRBJ1-5; abundance: -; d_gene: -; len: 16; CDR3aa: CASSYGSMGGNQPQHF; CDR3nt: TGTGCCAGCAGTTACGGGTCAATGGGAGGGAATCAGCCCCAGCATTTT
v_gene: TRBV5-4; j_gene: TRBJ1-1; abundance: few; d_gene: -; len: 18; CDR3aa: CASSFKGMGGSANTEAFF; CDR3nt: TGTGCCAGCAGCTTTAAGGGGATGGGCGGGAGCGCGAACACTGAAGCTTTCTTT
v_gene: TRBV7-2; j_gene: TRBJ1-1; abundance: -; d_gene: -; len: 14; CDR3aa: CASSLVPRDSDAFF; CDR3nt: TGTGCCAGCAGCTTAGTGCCTCGTGACTCTGACGCTTTCTTT
v_gene: TRBV11-1; j_gene: TRBJ2-7; abundance: -; d_gene: -; len: 15; CDR3aa: CASSLALTGPYEQYF; CDR3nt: TGTGCCAGCAGCTTAGCGCTAACAGGGCCGTACGAGCAGTACTTC
v_gene: TRBV19; j_gene: TRBJ1-6; abundance: -; d_gene: -; len: 16; CDR3aa: CAHNPRFPGPRSPLHF; CDR3nt: TGTGCCCACAATCCCCGATTCCCAGGGCCGAGATCGCCCCTCCACTTT
v_gene: TRBV6-5; j_gene: TRBJ1-1; abundance: -; d_gene: -; len: 13; CDR3aa: CASIGTGNTEAFF; CDR3nt: TGTGCCAGTATCGGGACTGGGAACACTGAAGCTTTCTTT
v_gene: TRBV7-2; j_gene: TRBJ1-5; abundance: once; d_gene: -; len: 16; CDR3aa: CASSLFSRGSNQPQHF; CDR3nt: TGTGCCAGCAGCTTGTTCAGTCGCGGTAGCAATCAGCCCCAGCATTTT
v_gene: TRBV19; j_gene: TRBJ2-2; abundance: -; d_gene: TRBD2; len: 16; CDR3aa: CASRGTSGANTGELFF; CDR3nt: TGTGCCAGTAGGGGGACTAGCGGCGCGAACACCGGGGAGCTGTTTTTT
v_gene: TRBV21-1; j_gene: TRBJ2-1; abundance: -; d_gene: -; len: 16; CDR3aa: CAKIPGHRPSYNEQFF; CDR3nt: TGTGCCAAGATACCGGGACACCGACCCTCCTACAATGAGCAGTTCTTC
v_gene: TRBV4-2; j_gene: TRBJ2-3; abundance: -; d_gene: -; len: 15; CDR3aa: CASSQVAEPPDTQYF; CDR3nt: TGTGCCAGCAGCCAAGTAGCGGAGCCCCCAGATACGCAGTATTTT
v_gene: TRBV6-6; j_gene: TRBJ2-1; abundance: -; d_gene: TRBD2; len: 17; CDR3aa: CASSPFGRAGRLNEQFF; CDR3nt: TGTGCCAGCAGTCCCTTTGGGAGAGCGGGGCGACTGAATGAGCAGTTCTTC
v_gene: TRBV5-1; j_gene: TRBJ2-2; abundance: few; d_gene: TRBD2; len: 16; CDR3aa: CASRFGTSGDTGELFF; CDR3nt: TGCGCCAGCAGGTTCGGGACTAGCGGTGACACCGGGGAGCTGTTTTTT
v_gene: TRBV2; j_gene: TRBJ2-7; abundance: -; d_gene: TRBD1; len: 15; CDR3aa: CASSASTGLSYEQYF; CDR3nt: TGTGCCAGCAGTGCTTCGACAGGGTTATCCTACGAGCAGTACTTC
v_gene: TRBV7-9; j_gene: TRBJ2-1; abundance: -; d_gene: -; len: 16; CDR3aa: CASSLLGGGFYNEQFF; CDR3nt: TGTGCCAGCAGCTTATTGGGCGGGGGCTTCTACAATGAGCAGTTCTTC
v_gene: TRBV5-1; j_gene: TRBJ1-1; abundance: once; d_gene: -; len: 14; CDR3aa: CASSLRVENTEAFF; CDR3nt: TGCGCCAGCAGCCTCAGGGTTGAGAACACTGAAGCTTTCTTT
v_gene: TRBV5-1; j_gene: TRBJ2-2; abundance: -; d_gene: TRBD2; len: 16; CDR3aa: CASRRTSGENTGELFF; CDR3nt: TGCGCCAGCAGGCGGACTAGCGGAGAGAACACCGGGGAGCTGTTTTTT
v_gene: TRBV19; j_gene: TRBJ2-1; abundance: -; d_gene: TRBD2; len: 16; CDR3aa: CASSDTRTSGRFGQFF; CDR3nt: TGTGCCAGTAGTGACACTAGGACTAGCGGGAGGTTTGGGCAGTTCTTC
v_gene: TRBV7-9; j_gene: TRBJ1-1; abundance: -; d_gene: TRBD1; len: 15; CDR3aa: CASSLQGALNTEAFF; CDR3nt: TGTGCCAGCAGCCTACAGGGGGCCCTGAACACTGAAGCTTTCTTT
v_gene: TRBV6-2/TRBV6-3; j_gene: TRBJ1-2; abundance: -; d_gene: TRBD1; len: 15; CDR3aa: CASSSRGQGAYGYTF; CDR3nt: TGTGCCAGCAGTTCCCGCGGACAGGGTGCCTATGGCTACACCTTC
v_gene: TRBV6-6; j_gene: TRBJ2-7; abundance: once; d_gene: TRBD1; len: 13; CDR3aa: CASSQGQGIEQYF; CDR3nt: TGTGCCAGCAGCCAGGGACAGGGGATAGAGCAGTACTTC
v_gene: TRBV2; j_gene: TRBJ1-2; abundance: -; d_gene: -; len: 14; CDR3aa: CASSENTVGGGYTF; CDR3nt: TGTGCCAGCAGTGAAAACACGGTGGGGGGTGGCTACACCTTC
v_gene: TRBV2; j_gene: TRBJ1-6; abundance: once; d_gene: -; len: 18; CDR3aa: CASSDWLASGAYNSPLHF; CDR3nt: TGTGCCAGCAGTGATTGGTTAGCTAGCGGGGCATATAATTCACCCCTCCACTTT
v_gene: TRBV6-5; j_gene: TRBJ2-2; abundance: -; d_gene: TRBD1; len: 15; CDR3aa: CASSSDRGRPGELFF; CDR3nt: TGTGCCAGCAGTTCAGACAGGGGGCGCCCCGGGGAGCTGTTTTTT
v_gene: TRBV24-1; j_gene: TRBJ2-2; abundance: -; d_gene: TRBD2; len: 13; CDR3aa: CATELAGTGELFF; CDR3nt: TGTGCCACCGAACTAGCGGGCACCGGGGAGCTGTTTTTT
v_gene: TRBV5-4; j_gene: TRBJ2-2; abundance: -; d_gene: TRBD1; len: 16; CDR3aa: CASSLGQDRVTGELFF; CDR3nt: TGTGCCAGCAGCTTGGGGCAGGACAGGGTGACCGGGGAGCTGTTTTTT
v_gene: TRBV19; j_gene: TRBJ2-1; abundance: -; d_gene: -; len: 11; CDR3aa: CASSRDNEQFF; CDR3nt: TGTGCCAGTAGCAGGGACAATGAGCAGTTCTTC
v_gene: TRBV5-1; j_gene: TRBJ2-1; abundance: -; d_gene: TRBD2; len: 16; CDR3aa: CASSTKLAGAADEQFF; CDR3nt: TGCGCCAGCAGCACTAAGCTAGCGGGAGCCGCGGATGAGCAGTTCTTC
v_gene: TRBV12-3/TRBV12-4; j_gene: TRBJ2-7; abundance: -; d_gene: -; len: 12; CDR3aa: CASSRGIYEQYF; CDR3nt: TGTGCCAGCAGTAGGGGAATCTACGAGCAGTACTTC
v_gene: TRBV19; j_gene: TRBJ2-1; abundance: -; d_gene: -; len: 13; CDR3aa: CASRELADNEQFF; CDR3nt: TGTGCCAGTCGCGAACTAGCTGATAATGAGCAGTTCTTC
v_gene: TRBV27; j_gene: TRBJ1-4; abundance: -; d_gene: TRBD1; len: 16; CDR3aa: CASSPRTGTGGEKLFF; CDR3nt: TGTGCCAGCAGTCCGCGCACCGGGACAGGGGGGGAAAAACTGTTTTTT
v_gene: TRBV19; j_gene: TRBJ1-1; abundance: -; d_gene: -; len: 13; CDR3aa: CASSFDRNTEAFF; CDR3nt: TGTGCCAGTAGTTTTGACAGGAACACTGAAGCTTTCTTT
v_gene: TRBV5-1; j_gene: TRBJ2-3; abundance: -; d_gene: TRBD2; len: 16; CDR3aa: CASSVVSGSGADTQYF; CDR3nt: TGCGCCAGCAGCGTCGTCAGCGGGAGTGGGGCAGATACGCAGTATTTT
v_gene: TRBV25-1; j_gene: TRBJ2-5; abundance: -; d_gene: TRBD2; len: 15; CDR3aa: CASRGAGTSKETQYF; CDR3nt: TGTGCCAGCAGGGGAGCAGGGACTAGCAAGGAGACCCAGTACTTC
v_gene: TRBV4-2; j_gene: TRBJ1-4; abundance: -; d_gene: -; len: 15; CDR3aa: CASSQGLAQDEKLFF; CDR3nt: TGTGCCAGCAGCCAAGGGTTAGCCCAAGATGAAAAACTGTTTTTT
v_gene: TRBV7-9; j_gene: TRBJ1-3; abundance: -; d_gene: -; len: 13; CDR3aa: CASSLETRNTIYF; CDR3nt: TGTGCCAGCAGCTTAGAAACTCGAAACACCATATATTTT
v_gene: TRBV11-3; j_gene: TRBJ2-7; abundance: -; d_gene: TRBD1; len: 13; CDR3aa: CASSRGTGGEQYF; CDR3nt: TGTGCCAGCAGCAGGGGGACAGGGGGAGAGCAGTACTTC
v_gene: TRBV12-5; j_gene: TRBJ2-1; abundance: once; d_gene: TRBD2; len: 17; CDR3aa: CASGFTLAGDVYNEQFF; CDR3nt: TGTGCTAGTGGTTTCACCCTAGCGGGAGACGTCTACAATGAGCAGTTCTTC
v_gene: TRBV7-2; j_gene: TRBJ2-7; abundance: -; d_gene: TRBD2; len: 15; CDR3aa: CASSVVAGVGYEQYF; CDR3nt: TGTGCCAGCAGCGTCGTGGCGGGAGTAGGATACGAGCAGTACTTC
v_gene: TRBV7-8; j_gene: TRBJ2-2; abundance: few; d_gene: -; len: 14; CDR3aa: CASSFLQGTGELFF; CDR3nt: TGTGCCAGCAGCTTTTTGCAGGGCACCGGGGAGCTGTTTTTT
v_gene: TRBV3-1/TRBV3-2; j_gene: TRBJ2-5; abundance: -; d_gene: -; len: 14; CDR3aa: CASSQDATGRTQYF; CDR3nt: TGTGCCAGCAGCCAAGATGCGACCGGGAGGACCCAGTACTTC